This TCR beta chain was sequenced for a study of read filtering for tumor transcriptome and immune sequencing. The library was built from 400 ng RNA with molecular barcoded adaptors for alpha/delta and beta/gamma chains. Using its own MiXCR run on the reads, TCRdb lists one record per CDR3 protein. The repertoire has 25,000 to 35,000 distinct CDR3 sequences, roughly 18% of them found once; the top ten carry around 16%. Comment on this clonotype: A much larger clone lies one base from this, so it may be a read error.

Germline V gives CDR1 SEHNR, CDR2 FQNEAQ (reference sequence). The CDR3 spans 15 residues. The receptor's source is a donor over 35 with multiple myeloma. The sequenced sample was a population of CD138-negative cells sorted from bone marrow. The chain combines TRBV7-9 with TRBJ1-6; 7 nucleotides line up with TRBD1. The CDR3 reads CASSLDTGAGSPLYF. The DNA for the CDR3 is TGTGCCAGCAGCTTAGATACAGGGGCCGGTTCACCCCTCTACTTT.